This entry is about one TCR beta chain. This sample is part of a study of OX40 agonist ivuxolimab in advanced cancers. This CDR3 has 16 amino acids. The germline V gene encodes CDR1 SGHRS and CDR2 YFSETQ. J lost 5 bases, V lost 1 base, and 7 bases had no gene match. Produced via immunoSEQ multiplex PCR; TCRdb's table is partial and in-frame only. The sample has about 120,000 clones, 80% to 90% seen once. The sequencing here drew on CD4+ or CD8+ T cells sorted from blood, taken in a trial of the OX40 agonist ivuxolimab. The clonotype was recovered from an adult with an advanced solid tumor such as melanoma, head and neck, liver or kidney cancer. V is TRBV5-1 and J is TRBJ2-2; 8 bases fit TRBD1. The CDR3 DNA reads as TGCGCCAGCAGCTTGAGACAGGGGCGTACTACCGGGGAGCTGTTTTTT. Its protein is CASSLRQGRTTGELFF.